These T cell receptor beta chains were read from a single sample in a study of CD8 T cells in ankylosing spondylitis. In TCRdb, the 5' RACE reads were re-called with MiXCR into one record per CDR3 protein. This sample has a few hundred thousand distinct CDR3 sequences, with under 25% found just once. Sequenced input: blood, either unsorted or a sorted T cell fraction (not recorded which). These receptors were obtained from a male donor with ankylosing spondylitis. The CDR3 runs from the conserved cysteine through the conserved F or W. Each record gives: clone size, J gene, V gene, D gene, CDR3 protein, CDR3 DNA. The D gene is left open where the match is weak. For some rows the clone size is stated as once, few or many, or as a class when expanded; others skip it.

few	TRBJ2-3	TRBV5-1	-	CASSLVPISGTDTQYF	TGCGCCAGCAGCTTGGTCCCGATCAGTGGCACAGATACGCAGTATTTT
-	TRBJ2-1	TRBV7-3	TRBD2	CASALVGGNNEQFF	TGTGCCAGCGCCCTTGTGGGGGGGAATAATGAGCAGTTCTTC
few	TRBJ2-1	TRBV9	TRBD2	CASSVLAGASEQFF	TGTGCCAGCAGCGTCCTAGCGGGAGCTAGTGAGCAGTTCTTC
few	TRBJ2-7	TRBV9	-	CASSVQGGPTYEQYF	TGTGCCAGCAGCGTCCAAGGGGGACCAACCTACGAGCAGTACTTC
-	TRBJ2-7	TRBV3-1	TRBD2	CASRPGLAGGPGAYEQYF	TGTGCCAGCAGACCTGGACTAGCGGGAGGCCCAGGGGCCTACGAGCAGTACTTC
-	TRBJ1-6	TRBV18	-	CASSPQVENSPLHF	TGTGCCAGCTCACCACAGGTCGAGAATTCACCCCTCCACTTT
-	TRBJ2-1	TRBV24-1	TRBD2	CATSGPLAGRNEQFF	TGTGCCACCAGTGGTCCGCTAGCGGGGAGAAATGAGCAGTTCTTC
few	TRBJ2-1	TRBV4-2	TRBD1	CASSPQGASNEQFF	TGTGCCAGCAGCCCACAGGGGGCGAGCAATGAGCAGTTCTTC
-	TRBJ2-2	TRBV7-8	TRBD2	CASSRGAGGSPGELFF	TGTGCCAGCAGCCGGGGCGCGGGAGGTTCCCCCGGGGAGCTGTTTTTT
-	TRBJ2-7	TRBV18	TRBD2	CASSLTSGGPYEQYF	TGTGCCAGCTCATTGACTAGCGGGGGACCTTACGAGCAGTACTTC
few	TRBJ1-4	TRBV5-1	-	CASSLYASNEKLFF	TGCGCCAGCAGCTTGTATGCGTCTAATGAAAAACTGTTTTTT
-	TRBJ2-5	TRBV5-1	-	CASSFGRGQETQYF	TGCGCCAGCAGCTTCGGCCGAGGACAAGAGACCCAGTACTTC
few	TRBJ2-5	TRBV11-2	TRBD2	CASSLELAGAETQYF	TGTGCCAGCAGCTTAGAACTAGCGGGAGCAGAGACCCAGTACTTC
-	TRBJ1-3	TRBV5-1	-	CASSLGVRPSGNTIYF	TGCGCCAGCAGCTTGGGGGTCCGACCCTCTGGAAACACCATATATTTT
many	TRBJ2-5	TRBV29-1	-	CSASPQGIETQYF	TGCAGCGCCTCGCCCCAGGGCATAGAGACCCAGTACTTC
-	TRBJ2-1	TRBV20-1	TRBD2	CSASPWGEGYNEQFF	TGCAGTGCCAGTCCGTGGGGGGAGGGGTACAATGAGCAGTTCTTC
-	TRBJ1-1	TRBV5-1	TRBD1	CASSRRDRGSEAFF	TGCGCCAGCAGCCGCCGGGACAGGGGATCTGAAGCTTTCTTT
few	TRBJ1-1	TRBV10-3	-	CAISEVLSRFEAFF	TGTGCCATCAGTGAGGTGCTTTCTAGGTTTGAAGCTTTCTTT
once	TRBJ2-5	TRBV28	TRBD2	CASSLIRGRARETQYF	TGTGCCAGCAGTTTAATACGCGGGAGGGCCAGAGAGACCCAGTACTTC
-	TRBJ2-7	TRBV4-2	-	CASSQGPATYEQYF	TGTGCCAGCAGCCAAGGGCCTGCCACCTACGAGCAGTACTTC
-	TRBJ2-7	TRBV5-1	-	CASSSGEGDYEQYF	TGCGCCAGCAGCTCAGGGGAGGGAGACTACGAGCAGTACTTC
-	TRBJ1-1	TRBV10-3	-	CAISDPGFLGAFF	TGTGCCATCAGTGACCCGGGATTCCTTGGCGCTTTCTTT
-	TRBJ2-2	TRBV11-2	-	CASSLMGDGGELFF	TGTGCCAGCAGCTTAATGGGGGACGGCGGGGAGCTGTTTTTT
-	TRBJ2-1	TRBV20-1	-	CSASFSYNEQFF	TGCAGTGCTTCCTTCTCCTACAATGAGCAGTTCTTC
few	TRBJ1-5	TRBV2	-	CASSGGQGLGYSNQPQHF	TGTGCCAGCAGTGGTGGGCAGGGATTGGGGTATAGCAATCAGCCCCAGCATTTT
few	TRBJ2-1	TRBV29-1	TRBD2	CSVVAGGLLNEQFF	TGCAGCGTTGTTGCGGGAGGGCTTCTCAATGAGCAGTTCTTC
many	TRBJ2-7	TRBV5-1	-	CASSPLGRSLYEQYF	TGCGCCAGCAGCCCGCTTGGCAGGAGTCTCTACGAGCAGTACTTC
-	TRBJ1-5	TRBV20-1	TRBD1	CSASLGQGSFQPQHF	TGCAGTGCTAGCTTGGGACAGGGGTCCTTTCAGCCCCAGCATTTT
few	TRBJ2-3	TRBV5-1	-	CASSWAGQTSTDTQYF	TGCGCCAGCAGCTGGGCCGGACAGACTAGCACAGATACGCAGTATTTT
few	TRBJ1-5	TRBV14	-	CASSQVGDNQPQHF	TGTGCCAGCAGCCAAGTCGGGGACAATCAGCCCCAGCATTTT
few	TRBJ2-2	TRBV12-5	TRBD2	CASGLPLGGGLDTGELFF	TGTGCTAGTGGTTTGCCCCTGGGGGGAGGGTTGGACACCGGGGAGCTGTTTTTT
-	TRBJ2-7	TRBV6-1	TRBD1	CASSAGQVGEQYF	TGTGCCAGCAGTGCGGGACAGGTGGGGGAGCAGTACTTC
few	TRBJ2-5	TRBV28	TRBD1	CASSPTGAQETQYF	TGTGCCAGCAGCCCGACAGGGGCACAAGAGACCCAGTACTTC
few	TRBJ2-3	TRBV20-1	TRBD2	CSATTSGSDTQYF	TGCAGTGCTACGACTAGCGGGAGTGATACGCAGTATTTT
few	TRBJ1-5	TRBV7-2	-	CASSLGRQINQPQHF	TGTGCCAGCAGCTTGGGGAGACAGATCAATCAGCCCCAGCATTTT
few	TRBJ2-7	TRBV19	TRBD1	CASKAGGEHPYEQYF	TGTGCCAGTAAAGCAGGGGGCGAACATCCCTACGAGCAGTACTTC
many	TRBJ2-7	TRBV5-1	-	CASSLETGPYEQYF	TGCGCCAGCAGCTTGGAAACAGGGCCCTACGAGCAGTACTTC
-	TRBJ2-1	TRBV5-1	-	CASSLDVTVYNEQFF	TGCGCCAGCAGCTTGGACGTGACAGTCTACAATGAGCAGTTCTTC
-	TRBJ2-3	TRBV14	-	CASSRTGRYGTDTQYF	TGTGCCAGCAGCCGAACAGGGCGTTATGGCACAGATACGCAGTATTTT
few	TRBJ2-2	TRBV10-1	TRBD1	CASSESGQGYAGELFF	TGCGCCAGCAGTGAGTCGGGACAGGGGTATGCCGGGGAGCTGTTTTTT
few	TRBJ2-7	TRBV3-1	TRBD2	CASSQQVTSGVHEQYF	TGTGCCAGCAGCCAACAAGTGACTAGCGGGGTACACGAGCAGTACTTC
-	TRBJ2-1	TRBV14	TRBD2	CASSGTSSKSSYNEQFF	TGTGCCAGCAGCGGGACTAGCTCGAAGAGCTCCTACAATGAGCAGTTCTTC
-	TRBJ2-7	TRBV10-3	TRBD2	CAISEGTSFYEQYF	TGTGCCATCAGTGAGGGGACTAGCTTCTACGAGCAGTACTTC
-	TRBJ1-1	TRBV7-3	-	CASSLAPSTEAFF	TGTGCCAGCAGCTTAGCCCCCAGCACTGAAGCTTTCTTT
-	TRBJ2-1	TRBV28	-	CASSTPAQRQFF	TGTGCCAGCAGTACCCCAGCTCAGAGGCAGTTCTTC
once	TRBJ2-1	TRBV12-3/TRBV12-4	TRBD1	CASSLIITRDRGWNEQFF	TGTGCCAGCAGTTTGATAATCACCCGGGACAGGGGATGGAATGAGCAGTTCTTC
-	TRBJ2-7	TRBV6-1	TRBD1	CASSRTGQGVDEQYF	TGTGCCAGCAGCCGAACCGGACAGGGTGTGGACGAGCAGTACTTC
-	TRBJ1-4	TRBV20-1	TRBD1	CSARGDRGGEKLFF	TGCAGTGCTAGAGGGGACAGGGGAGGTGAAAAACTGTTTTTT
-	TRBJ2-3	TRBV6-2/TRBV6-3	TRBD2	CASSSISGRATDTQYF	TGTGCCAGCAGTTCGATTAGCGGGAGGGCCACAGATACGCAGTATTTT
few	TRBJ2-7	TRBV6-1	TRBD1	CASSRTGTGEQYF	TGTGCCAGCAGCAGGACAGGGACGGGCGAGCAGTACTTC
-	TRBJ1-4	TRBV12-3/TRBV12-4	-	CASSFRATREKLFF	TGTGCCAGCAGTTTCAGGGCTACGAGGGAAAAACTGTTTTTT
-	TRBJ2-7	TRBV20-1	TRBD2	CSIGSGGLAGSRYEQYF	TGCAGCATTGGTTCAGGGGGACTAGCGGGGTCTCGCTACGAGCAGTACTTC
-	TRBJ1-5	TRBV7-2	-	CASSLQPGMGQPQHF	TGTGCCAGCAGCTTACAACCAGGGATGGGGCAGCCCCAGCATTTT
-	TRBJ2-3	TRBV5-1	-	CASSWGDTTDTQYF	TGCGCCAGCAGCTGGGGGGACACCACAGATACGCAGTATTTT